The 27 T cell receptor beta chains reported below all come from one sample, sequenced in a study of cytomegalovirus exposure and HLA in healthy donors. This table comes from immunoSEQ multiplex PCR, and its TCRdb copy is limited to in-frame clones, with some not included. The sample has 150,000 to 200,000 clones, around 88% seen once. The sample taken for sequencing was PBMCs. The source is a woman under 30 in good health and CMV-seronegative.

This chain uses TRBV7-6 with TRBJ2-6; D remains ambiguous. V dropped 5 bases and J dropped 0 bases, with 11 bases sitting between them. Per germline, CDR1 SGHVS and CDR2 FNYEAQ. The CDR3 loop spans 16 amino acids. The CDR3 coding sequence is TGTGCCAGCAGCCTTTTTGAGTACTCTGGGGCCAACGTCCTGACTTTC. This sequence encodes CASSLFEYSGANVLTF.

The chain combines TRBV29-1 with TRBJ1-1, with D possibly being TRBD1 (6 bases). The CDR3 totals 14 residues. From germline, CDR1 is SQVTM and CDR2 ANQGSEA. V lost 7 bases to trimming and J lost 3 bases, with 18 bases between them. Here the CDR3 reads CSAKGGQRDTEAFF. The DNA of the CDR3 is TGCAGCGCCAAGGGGGGGCAGAGAGACACTGAAGCTTTCTTT.

J is TRBJ2-7 and V is TRBV2; a possible D gene is TRBD1 (6 bases). Germline CDR1 is SNHLY and CDR2 is FYNNEI. V dropped 4 bases and J dropped 2 bases, with 12 bases sitting between them. The CDR3 has 14 residues. The CDR3 nucleotides read TGTGCCAGCAGTGGCCTAGGACAGACCTACGAGCAGTACTTC. Translating it yields CASSGLGQTYEQYF.

This chain connects TRBV19 to TRBJ2-7, with D possibly matching TRBD1 (6 bases). Germline V gene lookup returns CDR1 LNHDA and CDR2 SQIVND (reference sequence). The CDR3 length is 14 residues. Trimming shortened V by 5 bases and J by 0 bases, and 11 bases separated the two germline ends. In nucleotides, the CDR3 is TGTGCCAGTAGTCCCCGGGACACCTCCTACGAGCAGTACTTC. It specifies CASSPRDTSYEQYF.

Ten or more counts support this clone. The chain links TRBV6-4 to TRBJ1-5; D is perhaps TRBD1 (5 bases). The CDR3 runs to 15 residues. CDR1 and CDR2 (germline): MRHNA, SNTAGT. V was pared by 3 bases and J by 4 bases, with 13 bases between. The CDR3 reads CASSETSGGNQPQHF. Here the CDR3 DNA reads TGTGCCAGCAGTGAAACCAGCGGGGGGAATCAGCCCCAGCATTTT.

The V call is TRBV16, the J call TRBJ2-7, with 9 bases fitting TRBD1. Germline CDR1 reads KGHSY; CDR2 reads FQNENV. The CDR3 spans 14 residues. Trimming removed 7 bases from V and 4 bases from J; junction bases left unmatched: 8. This chain's CDR3 is CASNQGGQGYEQYF. The CDR3 DNA is TGTGCCAGCAACCAGGGGGGACAGGGATACGAGCAGTACTTC.

This rearrangement joins TRBV5-1 to TRBJ2-4; TRBD1 is a possible D gene (6 bases). There are 13 residues in the CDR3. V was shortened by 8 bases and J by 3 bases, with 12 bases between the two germline ends. The germline V gene encodes CDR1 SGHRS and CDR2 YFSETQ. The CDR3 here is CARTGTNKNIQYF. Written as DNA, the CDR3 is TGCGCCAGAACCGGGACAAACAAAAACATTCAGTACTTC.

J is TRBJ1-5 and V is TRBV9, with D hard to call. The V gene's germline CDR1 is SGDLS and CDR2 YYNGEE. Trimming pared 0 bases from V and 4 bases from J, leaving 14 bases between. The CDR3 spans 16 residues. As DNA, the CDR3 is TGTGCCAGCAGCGTAGTGCGAACGGTGAGGAATCAGCCCCAGCATTTT. Translation gives CASSVVRTVRNQPQHF.

DNA of the CDR3: TGTGCCAGCAGCCCGGGGACAGGGACTAACTACGAGCAGTACTTC. Translating gives CASSPGTGTNYEQYF. This rearrangement joins TRBV9 to TRBJ2-7; 9 bases match TRBD1. Germline CDR1 reads SGDLS; CDR2 reads YYNGEE. This CDR3 has 15 amino acids. V was clipped by 4 bases and J by 3 bases; unmatched bases: 8.

This sequence joins TRBV10-3 and TRBJ2-5; D gene uncertain. There are 12 residues in the CDR3. Germline values: CDR1 ENHRY, CDR2 SYGVKD. Deletions cut 6 bases from V and 4 bases from J, with 9 bases between. CDR3 region: CAIRTQSETQYF. Here the CDR3 DNA reads TGTGCCATCAGGACACAATCAGAGACCCAGTACTTC.

This clone was recorded once. The rearrangement links TRBV19 to TRBJ1-2; 8 bases agree with TRBD1. Looked up from germline, CDR1 is LNHDA and CDR2 is SQIVND (reference sequence). The V gene end was trimmed by 6 bases and the J gene end by 7 bases; junction bases not matched to a gene: 7. This CDR3 is built from 13 residues. The CDR3: CASSSQGGRGYTF. The CDR3 bases are TGTGCCAGTAGCTCACAGGGGGGTCGTGGCTACACCTTC.

The chain employs TRBV7-9 and TRBJ2-1, with TRBD2 matching over 9 bases. Germline-derived CDR1 and CDR2 are SEHNR and FQNEAQ (reference sequence). J was trimmed by 8 bases and V by 1 base; bases with no gene match: 6. The CDR3 has 15 amino acids. The CDR3 sequence is CASSLGPSGNDEQFF. The DNA for the CDR3 is TGTGCCAGCAGCTTAGGTCCTAGCGGGAACGATGAGCAGTTCTTC.

The chain combines TRBV19 with TRBJ2-1, with 13 nucleotides matching TRBD2. Trimming removed 0 bases from V and 9 bases from J; junction bases left unmatched: 14. The germline gives CDR1 LNHDA, CDR2 SQIVND (reference sequence). The CDR3 length is 19 residues. The CDR3 reads CASSIDSPRLAGGLSEQFF. CDR3 nucleotides: TGTGCCAGTAGTATAGATTCCCCCCGACTAGCGGGGGGATTGAGTGAGCAGTTCTTC.

The rearrangement uses TRBV30 and TRBJ1-6; 9 bases match TRBD1. The germline V gene has CDR1 GTSNPN and CDR2 SVGIG (reference sequence). V dropped 4 bases and J dropped 7; count of bases not matched to a gene: 2. The CDR3 spans 13 residues. This CDR3 is CAWMGQGNSPLHF. In nucleotides, the CDR3 is TGTGCCTGGATGGGACAGGGAAATTCACCCCTCCACTTT.

The chain uses TRBV5-1 and TRBJ2-3; 11 positions agree with TRBD2. Germline CDR1 reads SGHRS; CDR2 reads YFSETQ. This CDR3 is built from 18 residues. Unmatched junction bases numbered 11, after V lost 5 bases and J lost 0 bases. CDR3 bases: TGCGCCAGCAGATGGAGCCTAGCGGGGGGAACCAGCACAGATACGCAGTATTTT. It encodes CASRWSLAGGTSTDTQYF.

This clone has just a few counts. The genes are TRBV5-6 and TRBJ2-7, with 11 nucleotides matching TRBD2. The germline V gene encodes CDR1 SGHDT and CDR2 YYEEEE. CDR3 length: 16 residues. With V trimmed by 4 bases and J by 0 bases, 6 bases remained unmatched. The CDR3 spells CASSLRSGRVSYEQYF. Here the CDR3 DNA reads TGTGCCAGCAGCCTCCGTAGCGGGAGGGTCTCCTACGAGCAGTACTTC.

The gene calls are TRBV7-9 and TRBJ1-1, with D tentatively TRBD1 (5 bases). The germline CDR1 and CDR2 sequences are SEHNR and FQNEAQ (reference sequence). The CDR3 spans 14 residues. V lost 3 bases, J lost 5 bases, and 13 bases lay in between. CDR3: CASSFSRDDTEAFF. The CDR3 coding sequence is TGTGCCAGCAGCTTTAGCAGGGATGATACTGAAGCTTTCTTT.

The CDR3 protein is CASSELYSGKVSGANVLTF. The CDR3 DNA reads TGCGCCAGCAGTGAACTCTATAGCGGCAAGGTGTCTGGGGCCAACGTCCTGACTTTC. This chain connects TRBV10-2 to TRBJ2-6; tentative D call: TRBD2 (6 bases). In germline, CDR1 is WSHSY, CDR2 SAAADI. V was shortened by 3 bases and J by 1 base, with 19 bases between the two germline ends. The CDR3 totals 19 residues.

A few counts support this clone. The chain carries TRBV19 and TRBJ1-5, with D uncertain. Germline CDR1 reads LNHDA; CDR2 reads SQIVND (reference sequence). The CDR3 is 13 amino acids. V shed 7 bases and J shed 0 bases, with 7 bases lying between them. CDR3 region: CASTENSNQPQHF. CDR3 in DNA: TGTGCCAGTACCGAGAATAGCAATCAGCCCCAGCATTTT.

The chain uses TRBV16 and TRBJ1-5, with D perhaps matching TRBD1 (5 bases). Deletions cut 0 bases from V and 6 bases from J, with 12 bases between. Germline V gene sequence: CDR1 KGHSY, CDR2 FQNENV. This CDR3 region has 15 residues. The DNA of the CDR3 is TGTGCCAGCAGCCAATCCCCAGGGCATGGTCAGCCCCAGCATTTT. This codes for CASSQSPGHGQPQHF. Looking up the rest from reference TRBV16 and TRBJ1-5 gives the full variable domain: GEEVAQTPKHLVRGEGQKAKLYCAPIKGHSYVFWYQQVLKNEFKFLISFQNENVFDETGMPKERFSAKCLPNSPCSLEIQATKLEDSAVYFCASSQSPGHGQPQHFGDGTRLSIL.

This chain connects TRBV2 to TRBJ1-2; 11 bases align to TRBD1. V trimming: 4 bases; J trimming: 3 bases; junction bases outside the gene matches: 4. Germline CDR1 and CDR2: SNHLY and FYNNEI. CDR3 length: 15 amino acids. CDR3 protein: CASSGGTGGDYGYTF. Written as DNA, the CDR3 is TGTGCCAGCAGTGGAGGGACAGGGGGGGACTATGGCTACACCTTC.

V usage is TRBV7-9 and J usage is TRBJ1-2; no reliable D call. The CDR3 is 15 amino acids. The germline gives CDR1 SEHNR, CDR2 FQNEAQ (reference sequence). The V gene lost 1 base and the J gene lost 4 bases, with 13 bases spanning the gap. The CDR3 region has the DNA TGTGCCAGCAGCTTAGTCCTTGAACTCGGCTATGGCTACACCTTC. Amino acids: CASSLVLELGYGYTF.

This chain joins TRBV11-3 and TRBJ2-3, with D perhaps TRBD1 (6 bases). Per the germline V gene, CDR1 is SGHNT and CDR2 is YENEEA. The CDR3 is 14 residues long. The germline V and J ends were trimmed by 5 bases and 4 bases, with 13 bases remaining between them. CDR3 DNA: TGTGCCAGCAGCCTCAGCAGGGGCGCAGATACGCAGTATTTT. Protein: CASSLSRGADTQYF.

This clone has just a few counts. This chain joins TRBV6-1 and TRBJ2-3, with 7 bases matching TRBD2. In germline, CDR1 is MNHNS, CDR2 SASEGT. The CDR3 has 15 amino acids. Losses at the gene ends were 3 bases for V and 0 bases for J; bases not matched to a gene: 3. The CDR3 sequence is CASSDNSGSTDTQYF. DNA of the CDR3: TGTGCCAGCAGTGATAATAGCGGGAGCACAGATACGCAGTATTTT.

The chain employs TRBV29-1 and TRBJ1-1; no definite D call. With 6 bases removed from V and 10 bases from J, the gap between germline ends came to 24 bases. The CDR3 length is 14 residues. In germline, CDR1 is SQVTM, CDR2 ANQGSEA. CDR3 loop: CSVESIVDGEGAFF. The CDR3 bases are TGCAGCGTCGAGAGCATTGTAGACGGCGAGGGAGCTTTCTTT.

V is TRBV5-1 and J is TRBJ2-3; weak D call: TRBD2 (6 bases). Germline CDR1 is SGHRS and CDR2 is YFSETQ. V lost 2 bases, J lost 4 bases, and 8 bases lay in between. The CDR3 covers 13 residues. This CDR3 reads CASSLPGADTQYF. The CDR3 DNA follows: TGCGCCAGCAGCTTACCGGGGGCAGATACGCAGTATTTT.

This clone turned up a few times. V usage is TRBV6-1 and J usage is TRBJ1-2, with D uncertain. Germline CDR1 and CDR2: MNHNS and SASEGT. V was trimmed by 2 bases and J by 6 bases, leaving 13 bases between them. This CDR3 has 14 amino acids. In DNA, the CDR3 is TGTGCCAGCAGTGAAAGAGGATCCGGCGATGGCTACACCTTC. Residues: CASSERGSGDGYTF.